This entry concerns a single T cell receptor (beta chain). TCRdb keeps only in-frame clones here, not all; method: immunoSEQ multiplex PCR. The sample includes roughly 81,000 clones, 90% to 95% of them seen just once. This entry is derived from a study of blood T cell repertoires in COVID-19. Study context: T cells, B-cell-depleted T cells, or PBMCs provided the cDNA or gDNA that served as material.

Losses at the gene ends were 6 bases for V and 1 base for J; bases not matched to a gene: 5. The CDR3 has 14 amino acids. The germline V gene encodes CDR1 ENHRY and CDR2 SYGVKD. The rearrangement links TRBV10-3 to TRBJ1-1, with TRBD1 matching 7 bases. Material for sequencing was peripheral blood. The TCR sequence derives from a woman in her forties or fifties in a cohort sampled during active COVID-19. The CDR3 sequence is CAIRAGTENTEAFF. CDR3 coding DNA: TGTGCCATCAGGGCCGGGACAGAGAACACTGAAGCTTTCTTT.